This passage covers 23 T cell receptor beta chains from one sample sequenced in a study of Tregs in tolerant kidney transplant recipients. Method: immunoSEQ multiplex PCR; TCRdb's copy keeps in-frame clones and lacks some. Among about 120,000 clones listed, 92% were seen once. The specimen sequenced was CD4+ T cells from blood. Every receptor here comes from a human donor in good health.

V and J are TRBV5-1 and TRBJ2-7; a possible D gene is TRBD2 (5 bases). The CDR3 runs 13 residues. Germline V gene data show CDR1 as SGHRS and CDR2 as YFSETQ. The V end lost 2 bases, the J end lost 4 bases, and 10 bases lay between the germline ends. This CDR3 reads CASSLEGTYEQYF. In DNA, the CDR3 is TGCGCCAGCAGCTTAGAGGGAACTTACGAGCAGTACTTC. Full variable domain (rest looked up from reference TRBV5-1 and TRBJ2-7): KAGVTQTPRYLIKTRGQQVTLSCSPISGHRSVSWYQQTPGQGLQFLFEYFSETQRNKGNFPGRFSGRQFSNSRSEMNVSTLELGDSALYLCASSLEGTYEQYFGPGTRLTVT.

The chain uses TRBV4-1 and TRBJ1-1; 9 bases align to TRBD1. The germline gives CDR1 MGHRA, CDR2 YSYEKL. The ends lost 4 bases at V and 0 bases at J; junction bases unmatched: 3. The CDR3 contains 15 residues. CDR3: CASSPQGALNTEAFF. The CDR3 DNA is TGCGCCAGCAGCCCACAGGGGGCACTGAACACTGAAGCTTTCTTT.

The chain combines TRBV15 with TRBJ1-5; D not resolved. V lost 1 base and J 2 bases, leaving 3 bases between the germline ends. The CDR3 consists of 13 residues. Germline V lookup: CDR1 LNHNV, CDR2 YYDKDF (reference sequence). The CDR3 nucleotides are TGTGCCACCAGCAGAGCAGGCAATCAGCCCCAGCATTTT. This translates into CATSRAGNQPQHF.

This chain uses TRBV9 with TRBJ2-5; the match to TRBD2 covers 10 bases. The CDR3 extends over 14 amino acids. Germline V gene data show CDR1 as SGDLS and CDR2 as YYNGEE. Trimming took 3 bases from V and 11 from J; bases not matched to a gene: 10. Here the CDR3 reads CASSASGGAISQYF. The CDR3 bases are TGTGCCAGCAGCGCAAGCGGGGGGGCAATTTCTCAGTACTTC. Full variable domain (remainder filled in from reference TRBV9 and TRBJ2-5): DSGVTQTPKHLITATGQRVTLRCSPRSGDLSVYWYQQSLDQGLQFLIQYYNGEERAKGNILERFSAQQFPDLHSELNLSSLELGDSALYFCASSASGGAISQYFGPGTRLLVL.

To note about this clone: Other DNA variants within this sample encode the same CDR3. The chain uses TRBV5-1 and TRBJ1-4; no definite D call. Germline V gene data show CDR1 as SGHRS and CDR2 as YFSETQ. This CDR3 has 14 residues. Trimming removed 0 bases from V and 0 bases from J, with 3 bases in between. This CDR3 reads CASSLDPTNEKLFF. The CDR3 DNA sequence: TGCGCCAGCAGCTTGGACCCAACTAATGAAAAACTGTTTTTT.

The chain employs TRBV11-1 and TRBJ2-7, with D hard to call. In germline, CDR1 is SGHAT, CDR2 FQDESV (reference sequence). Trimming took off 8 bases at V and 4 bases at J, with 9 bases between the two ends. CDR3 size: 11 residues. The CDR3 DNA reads TGTGCCAGCGGGGTCGAGTACGAGCAGTACTTC. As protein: CASGVEYEQYF. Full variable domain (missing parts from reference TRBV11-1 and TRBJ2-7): EAEVAQSPRYKITEKSQAVAFWCDPISGHATLYWYRQILGQGPELLVQFQDESVVDDSQLPKDRFSAERLKGVDSTLKIQPAELGDSAMYLCASGVEYEQYFGPGTRLTVT.

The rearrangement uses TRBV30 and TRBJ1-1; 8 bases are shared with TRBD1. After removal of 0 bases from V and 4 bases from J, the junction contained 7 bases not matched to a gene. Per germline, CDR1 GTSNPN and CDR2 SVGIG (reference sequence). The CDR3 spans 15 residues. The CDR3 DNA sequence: TGTGCCTGGAGTGTCAGGGGGCCCCGAGGCACTGAAGCTTTCTTT. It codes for CAWSVRGPRGTEAFF.

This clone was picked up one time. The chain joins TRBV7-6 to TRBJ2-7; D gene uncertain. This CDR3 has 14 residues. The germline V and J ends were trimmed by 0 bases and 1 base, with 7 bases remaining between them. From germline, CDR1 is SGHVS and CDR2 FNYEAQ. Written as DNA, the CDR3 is TGTGCCAGCAGCTTAGCCCAGCTATCCTACGAGCAGTACTTC. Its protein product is CASSLAQLSYEQYF.

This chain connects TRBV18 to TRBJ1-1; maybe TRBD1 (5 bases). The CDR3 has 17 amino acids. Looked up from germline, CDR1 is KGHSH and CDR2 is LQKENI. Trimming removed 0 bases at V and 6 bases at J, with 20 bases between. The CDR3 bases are TGTGCCAGCTCACCACCGACTCTTGTCAGGGTTGTTTCTGAAGCTTTCTTT. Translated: CASSPPTLVRVVSEAFF.

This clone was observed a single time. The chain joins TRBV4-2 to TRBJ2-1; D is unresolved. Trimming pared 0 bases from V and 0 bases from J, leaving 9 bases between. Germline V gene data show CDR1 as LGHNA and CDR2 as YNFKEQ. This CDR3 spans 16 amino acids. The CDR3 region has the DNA TGTGCCAGCAGCCAAGATTCCCGAGCCTCCTACAATGAGCAGTTCTTC. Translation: CASSQDSRASYNEQFF.

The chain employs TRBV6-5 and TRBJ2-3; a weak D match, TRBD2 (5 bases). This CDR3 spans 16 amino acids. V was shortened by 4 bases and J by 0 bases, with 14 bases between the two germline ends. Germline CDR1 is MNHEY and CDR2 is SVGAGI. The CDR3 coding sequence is TGTGCCAGCAGTTTACATAGCGCCACTAGCACAGATACGCAGTATTTT. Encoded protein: CASSLHSATSTDTQYF.

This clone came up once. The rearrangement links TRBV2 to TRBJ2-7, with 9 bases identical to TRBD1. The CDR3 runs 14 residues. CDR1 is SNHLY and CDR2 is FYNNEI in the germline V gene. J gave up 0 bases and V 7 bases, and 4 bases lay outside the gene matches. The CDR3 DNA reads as TGTGCCAGCACGGCGGGACAGGGCTCCTACGAGCAGTACTTC. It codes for CASTAGQGSYEQYF.

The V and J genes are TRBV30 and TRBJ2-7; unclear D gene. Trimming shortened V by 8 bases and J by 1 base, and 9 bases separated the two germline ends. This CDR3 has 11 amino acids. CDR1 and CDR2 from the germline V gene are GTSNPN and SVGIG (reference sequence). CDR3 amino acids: CAGSNSYEQYF. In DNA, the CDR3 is TGTGCCGGATCGAATTCCTACGAGCAGTACTTC.

In DNA, the CDR3 is TGCGCCAGCAGCCAAGATTTCGGGGACAGGGGGCGAAGTGAGCAGTTCTTC. It encodes CASSQDFGDRGRSEQFF. J is TRBJ2-1 and V is TRBV4-1, with TRBD1 identical over 12 bases. The length of the CDR3 is 17 residues. Germline V CDR1 and CDR2: MGHRA, YSYEKL. J lost 9 bases, V lost 0 bases, and 9 bases had no gene match.

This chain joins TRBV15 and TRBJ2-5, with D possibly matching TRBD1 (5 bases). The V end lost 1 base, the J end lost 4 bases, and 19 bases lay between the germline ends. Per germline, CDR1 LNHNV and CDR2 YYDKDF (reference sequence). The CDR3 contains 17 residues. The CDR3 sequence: CATSRGEGAVIRETQYF. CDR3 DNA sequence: TGTGCCACCAGCAGAGGTGAAGGGGCCGTTATACGAGAGACCCAGTACTTC.

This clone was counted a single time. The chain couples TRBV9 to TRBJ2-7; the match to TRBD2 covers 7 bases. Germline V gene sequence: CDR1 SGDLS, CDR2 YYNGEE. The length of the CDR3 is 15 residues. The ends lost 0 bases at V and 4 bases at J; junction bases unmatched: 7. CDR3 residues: CASSVASAGYYEQYF. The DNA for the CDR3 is TGTGCCAGCAGCGTAGCTTCAGCGGGGTATTACGAGCAGTACTTC.

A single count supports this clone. The CDR3 sequence is CASSPGGLLSGELFF. Here the CDR3 DNA reads TGCGCCAGCAGCCCGGGGGGACTTTTGAGCGGGGAGCTGTTTTTT. V usage is TRBV5-1 and J usage is TRBJ2-2; 7 bases map to TRBD2. CDR1 and CDR2 (germline): SGHRS, YFSETQ. The CDR3 is 15 residues long. The J segment lost 7 bases and the V segment lost 4 bases, leaving 10 bases of the junction unmatched.

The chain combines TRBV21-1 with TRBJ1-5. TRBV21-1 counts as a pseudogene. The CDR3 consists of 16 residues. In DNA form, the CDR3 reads TGTGCCCGGCTCGAAGGGGGGACTGCTCGCAATCAGCCCCAGCATTTT. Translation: CARLEGGTARNQPQHF.

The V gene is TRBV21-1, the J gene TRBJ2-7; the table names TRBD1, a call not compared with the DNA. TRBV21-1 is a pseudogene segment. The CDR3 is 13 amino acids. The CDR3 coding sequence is TGTGCCAGCAGCAAATGGGCAGCTTACGAGCAGTACTTC. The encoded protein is CASSKWAAYEQYF.

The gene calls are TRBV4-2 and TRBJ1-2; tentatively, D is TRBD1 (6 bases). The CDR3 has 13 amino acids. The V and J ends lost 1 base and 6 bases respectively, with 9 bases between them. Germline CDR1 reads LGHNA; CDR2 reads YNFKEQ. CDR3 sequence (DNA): TGTGCCAGCAGCCAAGCCGCAGGGGATGGCTACACCTTC. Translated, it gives CASSQAAGDGYTF.

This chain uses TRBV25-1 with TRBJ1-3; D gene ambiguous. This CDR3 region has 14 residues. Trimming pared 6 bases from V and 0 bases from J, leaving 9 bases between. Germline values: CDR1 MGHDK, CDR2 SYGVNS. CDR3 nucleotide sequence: TGTGCCAGCAGGGCCGACCACTCTGGAAACACCATATATTTT. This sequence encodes CASRADHSGNTIYF.

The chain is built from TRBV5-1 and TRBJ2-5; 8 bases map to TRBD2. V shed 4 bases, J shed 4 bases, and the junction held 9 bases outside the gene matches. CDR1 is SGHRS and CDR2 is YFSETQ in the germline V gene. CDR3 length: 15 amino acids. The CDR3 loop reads CASSMLGLAGETQYF. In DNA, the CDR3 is TGCGCCAGCAGCATGTTAGGGCTAGCGGGAGAGACCCAGTACTTC. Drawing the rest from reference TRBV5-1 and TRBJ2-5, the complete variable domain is KAGVTQTPRYLIKTRGQQVTLSCSPISGHRSVSWYQQTPGQGLQFLFEYFSETQRNKGNFPGRFSGRQFSNSRSEMNVSTLELGDSALYLCASSMLGLAGETQYFGPGTRLLVL.

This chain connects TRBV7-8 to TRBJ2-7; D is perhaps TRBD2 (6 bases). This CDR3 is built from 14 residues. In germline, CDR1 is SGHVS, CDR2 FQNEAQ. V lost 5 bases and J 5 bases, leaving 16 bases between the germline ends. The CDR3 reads CASSPQAGIHEQYF. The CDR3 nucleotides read TGTGCCAGCAGCCCTCAAGCGGGTATCCACGAGCAGTACTTC.